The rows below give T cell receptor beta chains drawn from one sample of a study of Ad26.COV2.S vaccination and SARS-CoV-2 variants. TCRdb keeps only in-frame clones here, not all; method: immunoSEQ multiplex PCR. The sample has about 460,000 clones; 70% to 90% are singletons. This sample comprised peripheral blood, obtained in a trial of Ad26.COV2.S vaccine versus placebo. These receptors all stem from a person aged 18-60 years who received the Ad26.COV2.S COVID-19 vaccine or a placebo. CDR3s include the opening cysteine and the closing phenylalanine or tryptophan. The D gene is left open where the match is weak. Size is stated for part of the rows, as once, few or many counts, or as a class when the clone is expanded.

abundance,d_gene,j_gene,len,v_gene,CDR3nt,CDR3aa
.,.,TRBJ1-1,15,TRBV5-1,TGCGCCAGCAGCTTGGCCGGGCAGGACCTCACTGAAGCTTTCTTT,CASSLAGQDLTEAFF
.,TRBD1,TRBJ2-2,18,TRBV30,TGTGCCTGGGGGCGATCCCGGGACAGCCCATGGGCCACCGGGGAGCTGTTTTTT,CAWGRSRDSPWATGELFF
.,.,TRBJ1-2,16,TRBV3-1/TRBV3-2,TGTGCCAGCAGCCAAGTCGGGACCCAAAGCCTCTATGGCTACACCTTC,CASSQVGTQSLYGYTF
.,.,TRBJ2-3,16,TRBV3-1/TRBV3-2,TGTGCCAGCAGCCCCGGGACTCTACGTGGCACAGATACGCAGTATTTT,CASSPGTLRGTDTQYF
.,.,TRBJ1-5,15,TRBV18,TGTGCCAGCTCACCACAAGAGGCCCGGGGTCAGCCCCAGCATTTT,CASSPQEARGQPQHF
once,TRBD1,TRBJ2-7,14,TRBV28,TGTGCCAGCAGTTTTTCACAGGGGGCTTACGAGCAGTACTTC,CASSFSQGAYEQYF
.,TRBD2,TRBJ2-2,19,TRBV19,TGTGCCAGTAGTATATCTTTTTTAGGGACTAGCGCGGGTGGCCGGGAGCTGTTTTTT,CASSISFLGTSAGGRELFF
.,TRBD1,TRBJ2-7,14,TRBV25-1,TGTGCCAGCAGCAACTGGGACAGCAACTACGAGCAGTACTTC,CASSNWDSNYEQYF
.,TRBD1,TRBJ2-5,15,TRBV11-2,TGTGCCAGCAGCTCCGGGACAGGGGGCTGGGAGACCCAGTACTTC,CASSSGTGGWETQYF
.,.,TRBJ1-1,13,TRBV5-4,TGTGCCAGCCAAGGGGGGGGCCTCACTGAAGCTTTCTTT,CASQGGGLTEAFF
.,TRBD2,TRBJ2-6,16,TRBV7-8,TGTGCCAGCCTACTCGGGGGGGCGGCTGGGGCCAACGTCCTGACTTTC,CASLLGGAAGANVLTF
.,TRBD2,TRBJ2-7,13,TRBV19,TGTGCCAGTAGGGGAAGCGGGGCCTACGAGCAGTACTTC,CASRGSGAYEQYF
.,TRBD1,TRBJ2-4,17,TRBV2,TGTGCCAGCAGTGCGAAGACAGGGTATATAGCCAAAAACATTCAGTACTTC,CASSAKTGYIAKNIQYF
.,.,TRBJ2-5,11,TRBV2,TGTGCCATCGAAAATTGGGAGACCCAGTACTTC,CAIENWETQYF
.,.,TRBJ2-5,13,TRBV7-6,TGTGCCAGCAGCTTAGGGGTCCTGGAGACCCAGTACTTC,CASSLGVLETQYF